One T cell receptor (beta chain) is described in this entry. The antigen is unknown. This sample stems from a study of OX40 agonist ivuxolimab in advanced cancers. This CDR3 has 12 residues. Germline CDR1 SNHLY, CDR2 FYNNEI. The V and J ends lost 6 bases and 1 base respectively, with 6 bases between them. Repertoires were generated with immunoSEQ multiplex PCR, while TCRdb's copy carries only in-frame clones and drops some. Of 45,000 to 50,000 clones in the sample, approximately 90% were seen once. Study-wide results and caveats: CD8+ T cells showed, on average, more clonal expansion than CD4+ cells.

The TCR comes from an adult with an advanced solid tumor such as melanoma, head and neck, liver or kidney cancer. The sample was CD4+ or CD8+ T cells sorted from blood, taken in a trial of the OX40 agonist ivuxolimab. The chain is built from TRBV2 and TRBJ1-1, with D hard to call. CDR3 DNA: TGTGCCAGCAGAGCGGGGAACACTGAAGCTTTCTTT. Amino acids: CASRAGNTEAFF.